This T cell receptor beta chain was recorded in a study of T cells after somatic rescue of genetic block. This clone was seen more than once but under ten times. Sequenced by immunoSEQ multiplex PCR; TCRdb stores in-frame clones only, minus some. The table shows 13,000 or so clones, with 73% occurring only once. CDR1 SGHTA and CDR2 FQGTGA come from the germline V gene. J lost 3 bases, V lost 4 bases, and 4 bases had no gene match. CDR3 length: 15 residues. The source is a boy between 5 and 17 years old. J is TRBJ2-1 and V is TRBV7-3; 9 positions match TRBD1. The source material was peripheral blood mononuclear cells (PBMCs). The CDR3 nucleotides read TGTGCCAGCAGCTCCGGACAGGGGCGCTACAATGAGCAGTTCTTC. Encoded protein: CASSSGQGRYNEQFF.